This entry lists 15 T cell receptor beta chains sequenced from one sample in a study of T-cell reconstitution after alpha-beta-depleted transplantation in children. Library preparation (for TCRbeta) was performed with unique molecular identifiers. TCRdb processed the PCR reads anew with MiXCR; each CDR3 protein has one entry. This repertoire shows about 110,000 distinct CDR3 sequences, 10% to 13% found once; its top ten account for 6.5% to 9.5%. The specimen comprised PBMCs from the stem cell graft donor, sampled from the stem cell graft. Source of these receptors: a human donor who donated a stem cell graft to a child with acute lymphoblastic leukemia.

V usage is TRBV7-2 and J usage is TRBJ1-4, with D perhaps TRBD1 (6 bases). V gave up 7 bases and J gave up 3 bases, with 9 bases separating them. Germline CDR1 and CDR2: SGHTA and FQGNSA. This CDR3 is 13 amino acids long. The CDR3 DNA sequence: TGTGCCAGCAAGAGGGGGGCTAATGAAAAACTGTTTTTT. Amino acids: CASKRGANEKLFF.

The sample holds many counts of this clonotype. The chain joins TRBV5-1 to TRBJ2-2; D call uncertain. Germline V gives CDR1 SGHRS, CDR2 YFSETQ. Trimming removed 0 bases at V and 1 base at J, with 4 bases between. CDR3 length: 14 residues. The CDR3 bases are TGCGCCAGCAGCTTGGAGGGGAACACCGGGGAGCTGTTTTTT. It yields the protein CASSLEGNTGELFF.

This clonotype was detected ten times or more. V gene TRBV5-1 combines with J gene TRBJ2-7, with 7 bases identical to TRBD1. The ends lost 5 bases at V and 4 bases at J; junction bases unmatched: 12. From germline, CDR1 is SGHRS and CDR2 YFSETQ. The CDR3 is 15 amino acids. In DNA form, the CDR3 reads TGCGCCAGCAGGACAGGGTCTACGTCTCCTTACGAGCAGTACTTC. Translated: CASRTGSTSPYEQYF.

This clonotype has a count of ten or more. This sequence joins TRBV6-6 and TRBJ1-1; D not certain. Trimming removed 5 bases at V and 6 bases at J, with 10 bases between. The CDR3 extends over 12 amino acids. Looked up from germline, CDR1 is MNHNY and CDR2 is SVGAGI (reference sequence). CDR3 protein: CASSAGIPEAFF. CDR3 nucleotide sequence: TGTGCCAGCAGTGCAGGAATTCCTGAAGCTTTCTTT.

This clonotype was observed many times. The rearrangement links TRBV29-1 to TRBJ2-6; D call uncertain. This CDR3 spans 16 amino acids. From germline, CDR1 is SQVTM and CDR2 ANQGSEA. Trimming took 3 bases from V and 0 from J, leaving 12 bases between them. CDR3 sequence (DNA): TGCAGCGTTGATCCCCTAGAACGCTCTGGGGCCAACGTCCTGACTTTC. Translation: CSVDPLERSGANVLTF. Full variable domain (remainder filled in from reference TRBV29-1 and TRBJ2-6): SAVISQKPSRDICQRGTSLTIQCQVDSQVTMMFWYRQQPGQSLTLIATANQGSEATYESGFVIDKFPISRPNLTFSTLTVSNMSPEDSSIYLCSVDPLERSGANVLTFGAGSRLTVL.

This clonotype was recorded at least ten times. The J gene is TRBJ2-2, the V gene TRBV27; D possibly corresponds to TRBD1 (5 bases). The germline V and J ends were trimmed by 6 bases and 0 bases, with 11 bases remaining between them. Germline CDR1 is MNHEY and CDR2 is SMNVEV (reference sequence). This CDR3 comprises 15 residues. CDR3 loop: CASRVGAANTGELFF. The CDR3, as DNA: TGTGCCAGCAGGGTTGGGGCGGCGAACACCGGGGAGCTGTTTTTT.

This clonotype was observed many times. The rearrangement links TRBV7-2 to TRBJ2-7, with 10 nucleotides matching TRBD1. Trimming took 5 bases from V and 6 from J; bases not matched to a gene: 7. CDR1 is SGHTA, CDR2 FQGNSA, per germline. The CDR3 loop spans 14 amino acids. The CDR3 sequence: CASSQRGQGFEQYF. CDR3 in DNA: TGTGCCAGCAGCCAGAGGGGACAGGGGTTCGAGCAGTACTTC.

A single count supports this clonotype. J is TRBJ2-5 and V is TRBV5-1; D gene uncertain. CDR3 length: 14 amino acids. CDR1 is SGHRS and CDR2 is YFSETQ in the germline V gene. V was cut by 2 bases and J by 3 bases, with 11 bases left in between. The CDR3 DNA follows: TGCGCCAGCAGCTTAACGGTCCAAAAAGAGACCCAGTACTTC. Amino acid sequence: CASSLTVQKETQYF.

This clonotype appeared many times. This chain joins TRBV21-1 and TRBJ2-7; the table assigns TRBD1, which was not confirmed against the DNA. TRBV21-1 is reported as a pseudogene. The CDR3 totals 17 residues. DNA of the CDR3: TGTGCCAGCAGCAAAGTTCCGGTCGCCAGGCCGGGTTACGAGCAGTACTTC. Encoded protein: CASSKVPVARPGYEQYF.

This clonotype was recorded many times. CDR3 DNA sequence: TGCGCCAGCAGCCATCAATGGGGGAACACTGAAGCTTTCTTT. It codes for CASSHQWGNTEAFF. The genes are TRBV4-3 and TRBJ1-1, with no clear D. Trimming stripped 3 bases from V and 1 base from J, with 9 bases between. Germline V gene data show CDR1 as LGHNA and CDR2 as YSLEER. This CDR3 region has 14 residues.

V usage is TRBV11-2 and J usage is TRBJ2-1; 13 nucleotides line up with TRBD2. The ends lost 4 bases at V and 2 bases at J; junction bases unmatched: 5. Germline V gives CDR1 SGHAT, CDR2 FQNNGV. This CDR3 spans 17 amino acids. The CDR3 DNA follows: TGTGCCAGCAGCTCCGGGACTAGCGGGATCACCTACAATGAGCAGTTCTTC. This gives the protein CASSSGTSGITYNEQFF.

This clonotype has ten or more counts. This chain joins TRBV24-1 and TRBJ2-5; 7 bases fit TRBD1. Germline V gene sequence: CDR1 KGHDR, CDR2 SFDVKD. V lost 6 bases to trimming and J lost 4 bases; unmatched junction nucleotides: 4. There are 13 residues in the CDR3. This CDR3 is CATSYRGLETQYF. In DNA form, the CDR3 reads TGTGCCACCAGTTACAGGGGATTAGAGACCCAGTACTTC.

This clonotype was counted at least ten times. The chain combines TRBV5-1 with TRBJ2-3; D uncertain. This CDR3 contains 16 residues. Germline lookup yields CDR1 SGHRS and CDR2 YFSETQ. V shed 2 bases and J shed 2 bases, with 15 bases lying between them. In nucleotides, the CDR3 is TGCGCCAGCAGCTTAGAGTTGGTCGGAGACACAGATACGCAGTATTTT. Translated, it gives CASSLELVGDTDTQYF.

CDR3 in DNA: TGTGCCAGCTCGCCCGTTTGGGGACAGGGAAATAGCAATCAGCCCCAGCATTTT. Its translation: CASSPVWGQGNSNQPQHF. The chain joins TRBV18 to TRBJ1-5; 9 bases map to TRBD1. The V gene end was trimmed by 6 bases and the J gene end by 0 bases; junction bases not matched to a gene: 12. Germline V lookup: CDR1 KGHSH, CDR2 LQKENI. CDR3 size: 18 residues.

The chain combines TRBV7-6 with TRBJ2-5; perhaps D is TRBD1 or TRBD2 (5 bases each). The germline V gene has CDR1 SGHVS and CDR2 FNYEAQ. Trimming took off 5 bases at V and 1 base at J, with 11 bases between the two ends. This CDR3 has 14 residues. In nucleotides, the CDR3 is TGTGCCAGCAGCAACCCGGGGACCCAAGAGACCCAGTACTTC. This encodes CASSNPGTQETQYF. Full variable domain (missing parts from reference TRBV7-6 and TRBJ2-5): GAGVSQSPRYKVTKRGQDVALRCDPISGHVSLYWYRQALGQGPEFLTYFNYEAQQDKSGLPNDRFSAERPEGSISTLTIQRTEQRDSAMYRCASSNPGTQETQYFGPGTRLLVL.